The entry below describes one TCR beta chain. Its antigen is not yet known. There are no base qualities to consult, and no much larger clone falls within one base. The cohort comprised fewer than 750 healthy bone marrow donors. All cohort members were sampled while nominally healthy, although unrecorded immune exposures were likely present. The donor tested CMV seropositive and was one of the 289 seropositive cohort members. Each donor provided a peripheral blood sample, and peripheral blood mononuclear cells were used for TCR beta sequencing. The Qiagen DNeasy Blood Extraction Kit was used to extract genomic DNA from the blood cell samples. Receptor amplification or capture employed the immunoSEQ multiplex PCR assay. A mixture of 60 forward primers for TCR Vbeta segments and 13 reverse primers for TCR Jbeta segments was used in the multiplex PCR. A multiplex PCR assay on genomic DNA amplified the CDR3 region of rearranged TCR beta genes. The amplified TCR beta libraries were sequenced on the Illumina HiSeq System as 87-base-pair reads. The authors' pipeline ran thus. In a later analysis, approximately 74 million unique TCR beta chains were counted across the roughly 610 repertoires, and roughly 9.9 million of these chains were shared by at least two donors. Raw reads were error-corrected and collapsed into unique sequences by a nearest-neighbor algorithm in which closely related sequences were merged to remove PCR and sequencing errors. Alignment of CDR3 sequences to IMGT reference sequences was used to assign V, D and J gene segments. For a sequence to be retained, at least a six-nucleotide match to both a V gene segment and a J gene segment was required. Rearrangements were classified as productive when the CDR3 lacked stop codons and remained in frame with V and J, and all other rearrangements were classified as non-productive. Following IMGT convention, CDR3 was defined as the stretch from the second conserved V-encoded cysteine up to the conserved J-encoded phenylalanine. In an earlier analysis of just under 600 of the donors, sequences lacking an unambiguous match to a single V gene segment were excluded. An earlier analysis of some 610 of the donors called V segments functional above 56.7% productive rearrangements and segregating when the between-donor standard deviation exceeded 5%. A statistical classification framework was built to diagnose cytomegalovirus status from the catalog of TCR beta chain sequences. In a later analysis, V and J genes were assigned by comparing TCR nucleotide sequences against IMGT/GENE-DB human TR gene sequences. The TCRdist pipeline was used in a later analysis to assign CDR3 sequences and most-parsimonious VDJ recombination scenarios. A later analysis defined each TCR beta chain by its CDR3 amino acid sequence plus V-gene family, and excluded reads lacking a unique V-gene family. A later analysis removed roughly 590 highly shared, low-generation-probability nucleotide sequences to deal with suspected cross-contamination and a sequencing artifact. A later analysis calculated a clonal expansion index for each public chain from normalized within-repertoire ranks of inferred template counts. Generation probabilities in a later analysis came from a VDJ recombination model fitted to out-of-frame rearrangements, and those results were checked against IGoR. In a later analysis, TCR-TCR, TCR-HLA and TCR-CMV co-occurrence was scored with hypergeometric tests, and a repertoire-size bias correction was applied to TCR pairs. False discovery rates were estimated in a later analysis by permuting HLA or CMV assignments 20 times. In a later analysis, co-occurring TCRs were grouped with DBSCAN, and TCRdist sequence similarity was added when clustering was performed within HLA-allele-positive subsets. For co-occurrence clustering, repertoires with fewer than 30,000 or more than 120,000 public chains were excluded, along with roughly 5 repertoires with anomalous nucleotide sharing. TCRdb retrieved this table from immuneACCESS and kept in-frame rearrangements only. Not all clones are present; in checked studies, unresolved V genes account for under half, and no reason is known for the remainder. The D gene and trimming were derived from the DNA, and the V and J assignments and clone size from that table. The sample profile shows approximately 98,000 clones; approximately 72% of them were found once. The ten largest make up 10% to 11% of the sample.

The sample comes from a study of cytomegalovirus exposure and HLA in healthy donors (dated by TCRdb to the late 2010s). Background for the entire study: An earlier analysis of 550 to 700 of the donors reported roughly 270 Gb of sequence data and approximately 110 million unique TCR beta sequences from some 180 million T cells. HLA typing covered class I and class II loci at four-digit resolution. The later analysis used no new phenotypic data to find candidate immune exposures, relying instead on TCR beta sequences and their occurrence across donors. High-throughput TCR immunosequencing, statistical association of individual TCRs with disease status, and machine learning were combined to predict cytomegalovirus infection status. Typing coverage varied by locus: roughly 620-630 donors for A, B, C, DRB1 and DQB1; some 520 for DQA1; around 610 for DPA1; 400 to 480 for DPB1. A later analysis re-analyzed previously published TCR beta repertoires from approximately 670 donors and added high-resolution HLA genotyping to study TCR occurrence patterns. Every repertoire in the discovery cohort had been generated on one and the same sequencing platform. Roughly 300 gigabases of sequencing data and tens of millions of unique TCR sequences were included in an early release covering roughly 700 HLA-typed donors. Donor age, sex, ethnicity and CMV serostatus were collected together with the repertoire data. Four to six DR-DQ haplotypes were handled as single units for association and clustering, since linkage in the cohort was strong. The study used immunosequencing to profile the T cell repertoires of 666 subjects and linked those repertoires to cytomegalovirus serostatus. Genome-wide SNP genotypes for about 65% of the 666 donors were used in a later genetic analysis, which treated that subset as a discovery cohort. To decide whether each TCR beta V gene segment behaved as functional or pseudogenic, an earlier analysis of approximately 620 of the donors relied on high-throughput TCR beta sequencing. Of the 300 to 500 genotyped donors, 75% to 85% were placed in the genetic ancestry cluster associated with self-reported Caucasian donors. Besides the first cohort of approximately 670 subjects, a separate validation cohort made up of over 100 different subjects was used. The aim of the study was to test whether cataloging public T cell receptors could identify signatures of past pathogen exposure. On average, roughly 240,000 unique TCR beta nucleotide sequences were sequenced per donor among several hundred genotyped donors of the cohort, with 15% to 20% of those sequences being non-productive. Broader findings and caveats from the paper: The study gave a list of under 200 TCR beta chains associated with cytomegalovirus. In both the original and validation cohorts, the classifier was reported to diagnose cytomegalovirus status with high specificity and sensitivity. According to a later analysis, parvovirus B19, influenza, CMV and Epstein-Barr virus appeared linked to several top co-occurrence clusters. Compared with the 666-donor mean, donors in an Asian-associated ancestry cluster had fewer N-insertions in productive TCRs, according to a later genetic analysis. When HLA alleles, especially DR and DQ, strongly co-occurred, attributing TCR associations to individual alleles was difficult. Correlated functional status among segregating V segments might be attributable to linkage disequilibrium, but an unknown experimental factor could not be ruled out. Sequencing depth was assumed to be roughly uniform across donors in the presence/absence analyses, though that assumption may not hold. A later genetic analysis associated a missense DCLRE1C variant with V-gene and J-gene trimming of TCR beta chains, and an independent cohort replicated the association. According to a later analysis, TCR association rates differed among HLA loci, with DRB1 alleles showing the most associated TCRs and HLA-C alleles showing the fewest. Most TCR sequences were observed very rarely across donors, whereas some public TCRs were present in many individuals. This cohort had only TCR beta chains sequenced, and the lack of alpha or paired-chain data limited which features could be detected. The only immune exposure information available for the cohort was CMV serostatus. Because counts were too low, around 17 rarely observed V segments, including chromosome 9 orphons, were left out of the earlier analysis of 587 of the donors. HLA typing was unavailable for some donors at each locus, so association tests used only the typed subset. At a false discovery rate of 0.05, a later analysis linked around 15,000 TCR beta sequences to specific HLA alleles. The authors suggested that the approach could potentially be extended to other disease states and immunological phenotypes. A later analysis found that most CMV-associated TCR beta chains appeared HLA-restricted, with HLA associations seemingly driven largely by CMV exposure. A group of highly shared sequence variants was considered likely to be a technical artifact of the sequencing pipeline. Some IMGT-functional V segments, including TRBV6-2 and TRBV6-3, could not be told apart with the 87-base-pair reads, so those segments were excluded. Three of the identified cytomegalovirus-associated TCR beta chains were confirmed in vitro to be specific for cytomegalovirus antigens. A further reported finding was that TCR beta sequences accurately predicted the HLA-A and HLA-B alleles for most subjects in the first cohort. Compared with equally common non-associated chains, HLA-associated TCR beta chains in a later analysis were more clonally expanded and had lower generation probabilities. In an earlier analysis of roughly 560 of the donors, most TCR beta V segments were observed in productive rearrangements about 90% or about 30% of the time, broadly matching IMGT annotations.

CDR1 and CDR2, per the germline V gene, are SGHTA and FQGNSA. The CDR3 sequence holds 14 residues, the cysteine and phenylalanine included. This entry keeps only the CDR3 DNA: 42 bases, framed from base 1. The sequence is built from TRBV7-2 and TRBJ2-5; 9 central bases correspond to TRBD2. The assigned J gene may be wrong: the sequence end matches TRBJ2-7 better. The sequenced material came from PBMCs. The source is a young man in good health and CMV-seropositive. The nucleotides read TGTGCCAGCAGCACCTCTAGCGGGGACTACGAGCAGTACTTC. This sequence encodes CASSTSSGDYEQYF.